Reported below is one T cell receptor beta chain. Its antigen is not identified. This specimen belongs to a study of metastatic and nonmetastatic thyroid tumors. Study information: Both malignant and benign thyroid patients supplied peripheral blood and tumor or nodule tissue samples, across which the repertoires of these patients were then compared.

All patients were treatment-naive before thyroid surgery. Notes on the study in general: Significantly higher TCR beta diversity was reportedly seen in malignant thyroid tumors than benign nodules, in blood and tumor.

In the original processing: Using the CDR3 differences seen across clinicopathological groups, the authors built a distant-metastasis classifier for papillary thyroid cancer, which was meant to discriminate distant-metastatic patients. TCRdb redid the clone calls on the PCR reads using MiXCR. TCRdb, not the authors, supplied the V and J calls. The repertoire holds 30,000 to 45,000 clones, with 25% to 30% as singletons. Sequencing used blood. The clonotype comes from a male donor with papillary thyroid cancer or a benign thyroid nodule (not recorded which). Some clones in this sample may be carry-over from other donors' samples.

The CDR3 coding sequence is TGTGCCAGCAGTGAGAGCGAGGTTAGCTCCTACAATGAGCAGTTCTTC. It codes for CASSESEVSSYNEQFF. V and J are TRBV2 and TRBJ2-1; D ambiguous. Between the trimmed V and J ends, which lost 3 bases and 0 bases, there was a span of 12 bases. The CDR3 totals 16 residues. CDR1 and CDR2 (germline): SNHLY, FYNNEI.